This T cell receptor (beta chain) was obtained from a study of T cells in localized non-small cell lung cancer. Libraries were prepared by immunoSEQ multiplex PCR; TCRdb keeps only in-frame clonotypes and omits some of them. The table lists some 1,000 clones, approximately 25% of them singletons, with approximately 23% in the top ten. The CDR3 consists of 14 residues. In germline, CDR1 is KGHSH, CDR2 LQKENI. V lost 1 base to trimming and J lost 2 bases, with 8 bases between them. The origin of this receptor is a man aged 40 to 69 with stage I squamous cell lung carcinoma. The chain joins TRBV18 to TRBJ2-5; D is ambiguous. This material consisted of normal lung tissue next to the tumor, taken before any cancer treatment. The CDR3 nucleotides read TGTGCCAGCTCACCACTGGCAGAACAAGAGACCCAGTACTTC. Translated: CASSPLAEQETQYF. The whole variable domain, filled in from reference TRBV18 and TRBJ2-5, reads NAGVMQNPRHLVRRRGQEARLRCSPMKGHSHVYWYRQLPEEGLKFMVYLQKENIIDESGMPKERFSAEFPKEGPSILRIQQVVRGDSAAYFCASSPLAEQETQYFGPGTRLLVL.